This T cell receptor beta chain was obtained from a study of shared clonotypes between healthy human individuals. On the study more broadly: Per donor, CD8 memory used one plate, CD8 naive used two, CD4 memory used three and CD4 naive used three.

The method was immunoSEQ multiplex PCR; TCRdb's version includes in-frame clones alone and lacks a portion of them. This sample has 90,000 to 150,000 clones, with about 70% found just once. The CDR3 contains 16 residues. V was pared by 4 bases and J by 7 bases, with 10 bases of the junction left unmatched. Germline CDR1 MGHDK, CDR2 SYGVNS. In its sample, this clone was seen a few times. This rearrangement joins TRBV25-1 to TRBJ2-4; 10 bases match TRBD1. The TCR originated in a woman between 25 and 40 years old in good health. Specimen: memory CD8+ T cells sorted from blood. Subset in this sample: CD45RO+ cells pooled with CCR7-negative TemRA cells. The CDR3, as DNA: TGTGCCAGCAGTGGGGGACAGGGGTCCCTCGCGAACATTCAGTACTTC. It is translated as CASSGGQGSLANIQYF.